What follows are 7 T cell receptor beta chains derived from one specimen sequenced in a study of OX40 agonist ivuxolimab in advanced cancers. TCRdb keeps only in-frame clones here, not all; method: immunoSEQ multiplex PCR. Among about 61,000 clones listed, roughly four fifths were seen once. The sample was CD4+ or CD8+ T cells sorted from blood, taken in a trial of the OX40 agonist ivuxolimab. These TCRs come from an adult with an advanced solid tumor such as melanoma, head and neck, liver or kidney cancer.

This sequence joins TRBV7-3 and TRBJ2-3, with D uncertain. Germline loops: CDR1 SGHTA, CDR2 FQGTGA. The V end was cut by 1 base, the J end by 2 bases, with 7 bases between. There are 14 residues in the CDR3. The CDR3 DNA sequence: TGTGCCAGCAGCTTAAACCCCCCCACAGATACGCAGTATTTT. Translating it yields CASSLNPPTDTQYF.

This clone was seen a handful of times. V usage is TRBV7-2 and J usage is TRBJ1-6; D is unresolved. CDR1 and CDR2 (germline): SGHTA, FQGNSA. The V end was cut by 1 base, the J end by 10 bases, with 11 bases between. This CDR3 comprises 14 residues. CDR3 nucleotides: TGTGCCAGCAGCTTAGAAAACTACGGCTCACCCCTCCACTTT. It codes for CASSLENYGSPLHF.

This chain joins TRBV27 and TRBJ2-6; D is uncertain. The CDR3 consists of 15 residues. V was trimmed by 3 bases and J by 0 bases, leaving 6 bases between them. CDR1 is MNHEY, CDR2 SMNVEV, per germline (reference sequence). CDR3 in DNA: TGTGCCAGCAGTTTTTGGAGCTCTGGGGCCAACGTCCTGACTTTC. Protein sequence: CASSFWSSGANVLTF.

The gene calls are TRBV6-5 and TRBJ1-6; a weak D match, TRBD1 (5 bases). With 6 bases removed from V and 5 bases from J, the gap between germline ends came to 14 bases. CDR3 size: 15 residues. The V gene's germline CDR1 is MNHEY and CDR2 SVGAGI. The CDR3 sequence: CASSLRAPDNSPLHF. CDR3 nucleotide sequence: TGTGCCAGCAGCCTCAGGGCTCCCGATAATTCACCCCTCCACTTT.

V gene TRBV23-1 combines with J gene TRBJ1-3, with unresolved D. TRBV23-1 is sorted into the ORF group, with uncertain function. Deletions cut 0 bases from V and 1 base from J, with 13 bases between. The CDR3 length is 17 residues. The CDR3 DNA reads as TGCGCCAGCAGTCAATCGCGACTCTCAGAGTCTGGAAACACCATATATTTT. It yields the protein CASSQSRLSESGNTIYF.

The rearrangement uses TRBV28 and TRBJ1-5; unclear D gene. This CDR3 region has 16 residues. Trimming stripped 6 bases from V and 2 bases from J, with 17 bases between. In germline, CDR1 is MDHEN, CDR2 SYDVKM. CDR3 loop: CASSPAAGYGNQPQHF. The CDR3 DNA sequence: TGTGCCAGCAGCCCTGCAGCGGGGTACGGCAATCAGCCCCAGCATTTT. The whole variable domain, filled in from reference TRBV28 and TRBJ1-5, reads DVKVTQSSRYLVKRTGEKVFLECVQDMDHENMFWYRQDPGLGLRLIYFSYDVKMKEKGDIPEGYSVSREKKERFSLILESASTNQTSMYLCASSPAAGYGNQPQHFGDGTRLSIL.

The chain has TRBV6-1 and TRBJ2-3, with a tentative D call TRBD2 (6 bases). The V end lost 3 bases, the J end lost 2 bases, and 9 bases lay between the germline ends. The CDR3 runs to 14 residues. Germline CDR1 and CDR2: MNHNS and SASEGT. CDR3 bases: TGTGCCAGCAGTGAGGGGGGAAACACAGATACGCAGTATTTT. Protein sequence: CASSEGGNTDTQYF.